Following are 30 T cell receptor beta chains from one sample sequenced in a study of human T cells and chemical hapten exposure. TCRdb fed the RACE reads into MiXCR, producing one record per CDR3 protein. The table records approximately 350,000 distinct CDR3 sequences, roughly 6.9% of them present only once. As to time point: patch test 1, 2 weeks after DPC sensitization. Sample treatment: therapeutic diphenylcyclopropenone sensitization with weekly scalp DPC. The source was whole blood, collected in connection with sensitization to the hapten diphenylcyclopropenone (DPC). These receptors all come from a woman under 30 with alopecia areata. Some clones in this sample may be carry-over from other donors' samples.

This clonotype was detected a few times. V gene TRBV18 combines with J gene TRBJ1-6; D gene uncertain. The germline V and J ends were trimmed by 2 bases and 0 bases, with 5 bases remaining between them. The CDR3 has 15 amino acids. Germline V gene lookup returns CDR1 KGHSH and CDR2 LQKENI. The CDR3 region is CASSPSVSYNSPLHF. The CDR3 DNA reads as TGTGCCAGCTCACCATCAGTCTCCTATAATTCACCCCTCCACTTT.

This clonotype came up a few times. This chain links TRBV20-1 with TRBJ2-5, with 8 nucleotides matching TRBD2. The CDR3 covers 14 residues. The germline V gene encodes CDR1 DFQATT and CDR2 SNEGSKA (reference sequence). Losses at the gene ends were 4 bases for V and 3 bases for J; bases not matched to a gene: 7. The CDR3 DNA reads TGCAGTGCTAATGAGGCGGGGGGTGAAGAGACCCAGTACTTC. Translation: CSANEAGGEETQYF.

V gene TRBV5-6 combines with J gene TRBJ2-5; 7 nucleotides match TRBD1. V lost 1 base to trimming and J lost 1 base; unmatched junction nucleotides: 7. Germline CDR1 reads SGHDT; CDR2 reads YYEEEE. The CDR3 has 16 amino acids. DNA of the CDR3: TGTGCCAGCAGCTTGACAGGGGTTCAAGTCCAAGAGACCCAGTACTTC. The encoded protein is CASSLTGVQVQETQYF.

This clonotype was recorded at least ten times. This chain links TRBV7-9 with TRBJ2-7; a possible D gene is TRBD1 (5 bases). Germline lookup yields CDR1 SEHNR and CDR2 FQNEAQ (reference sequence). CDR3 length: 14 amino acids. V lost 1 base and J 4 bases, leaving 11 bases between the germline ends. In DNA form, the CDR3 reads TGTGCCAGCAGCTTAGGAGACAGCCGTTACGAGCAGTACTTC. This codes for CASSLGDSRYEQYF.

This clonotype was seen only a few times. Here the CDR3 reads CASSQPQGDTIYF. CDR3 bases: TGTGCCAGCAGCCAACCCCAGGGAGACACCATATATTTT. V usage is TRBV7-2 and J usage is TRBJ1-3; a weak D match, TRBD1 (5 bases). The CDR3 runs 13 residues. The V and J ends lost 5 bases and 8 bases respectively, with 13 bases between them. The V gene's germline CDR1 is SGHTA and CDR2 FQGNSA.

As regards this clonotype: A read error may produce the germline difference seen at one junction end. CDR3 amino acids: CASSLHSTQPQHF. DNA of the CDR3: TGTGCCAGCAGCCTCCATAGCACTCAGCCCCAGCATTTT. V gene TRBV5-6 combines with J gene TRBJ1-5; D is uncertain. Looked up from germline, CDR1 is SGHDT and CDR2 is YYEEEE. The CDR3 sequence is 13 residues long.

This sequence joins TRBV20-1 and TRBJ1-5, with D uncertain. Germline V lookup: CDR1 DFQATT, CDR2 SNEGSKA (reference sequence). The V end was cut by 1 base, the J end by 5 bases, with 6 bases between. This CDR3 is built from 12 residues. CDR3: CSARGTDQPQHF. The CDR3 bases are TGCAGTGCTAGAGGGACGGATCAGCCCCAGCATTTT.

This clonotype has a count of ten or more. V is TRBV10-3 and J is TRBJ2-3; 8 bases match TRBD1. CDR3 length: 16 residues. CDR1 is ENHRY and CDR2 is SYGVKD in the germline V gene. V gave up 7 bases and J gave up 2 bases; unmatched junction bases: 11. CDR3 amino acids: CAINGRTGSSTDTQYF. The DNA for the CDR3 is TGTGCCATCAATGGTCGGACAGGGTCCTCCACAGATACGCAGTATTTT.

This clonotype was detected only a few times. V is TRBV12-3 or TRBV12-4 and J is TRBJ1-1, with D perhaps TRBD1 (6 bases). The CDR3 covers 14 residues. Trimming cost V 3 bases and J 4 bases, with 12 bases left between them. As DNA, the CDR3 is TGTGCCAGCAGTTTGGGGGGGCGCATCACTGAAGCTTTCTTT. Translation: CASSLGGRITEAFF.

The gene calls are TRBV3-1 and TRBJ2-6; possible D gene TRBD1, 5 bases. Germline V gives CDR1 LGHDT, CDR2 YNNKEL (reference sequence). This CDR3 is 17 amino acids long. Trimming removed 4 bases from V and 1 base from J, with 14 bases in between. DNA of the CDR3: TGTGCCAGCAGCCTCAGAAGGACATTTTCTGGGGCCAACGTCCTGACTTTC. Its translation is CASSLRRTFSGANVLTF. Looking up the rest from reference TRBV3-1 and TRBJ2-6 gives the full variable domain: DTAVSQTPKYLVTQMGNDKSIKCEQNLGHDTMYWYKQDSKKFLKIMFSYNNKELIINETVPNRFSPKSPDKAHLNLHINSLELGDSAVYFCASSLRRTFSGANVLTFGAGSRLTVL.

This clonotype was picked up many times. The chain carries TRBV12-3 or TRBV12-4 and TRBJ2-3; TRBD2 matches at 7 bases. The V segment lost 5 bases and the J segment 0 bases; nucleotides outside the gene matches: 8. This CDR3 region has 16 residues. The CDR3, as DNA: TGTGCCAGCAGTCCCCGGGGTAGCGGGAGCACAGATACGCAGTATTTT. Translation: CASSPRGSGSTDTQYF.

This clonotype was observed a few times. The rearrangement joins TRBV12-3 or TRBV12-4 to TRBJ1-1, with no clear D. The CDR3 runs to 16 residues. Between the trimmed V and J ends, which lost 5 bases and 3 bases, there was a span of 19 bases. CDR3 protein: CASSPSIGPPYTEAFF. CDR3 coding DNA: TGTGCCAGCAGTCCCTCAATCGGACCGCCTTACACTGAAGCTTTCTTT.

CDR3 sequence reads: CASSQDPDSGELFF. The CDR3 nucleotides are TGCGCCAGCAGCCAAGATCCGGATTCCGGGGAGCTGTTTTTT. V gene TRBV4-3 combines with J gene TRBJ2-2; D not resolved. In germline, CDR1 is LGHNA, CDR2 YSLEER. The CDR3 length is 14 residues. V lost 0 bases and J 6 bases, leaving 8 bases between the germline ends.

The chain uses TRBV9 and TRBJ1-6, with no clear D. The germline V gene has CDR1 SGDLS and CDR2 YYNGEE. V lost 4 bases to trimming and J lost 0 bases, with 11 bases between them. This CDR3 is built from 16 residues. The CDR3 loop is CASSKSGSSYNSPLHF. The CDR3 DNA reads as TGTGCCAGCAGCAAGTCGGGCAGCTCCTATAATTCACCCCTCCACTTT.

This chain joins TRBV21-1 and TRBJ1-3. TRBV21-1 is labeled a pseudogene. This CDR3 is built from 21 residues. As DNA, the CDR3 is TGTGCCAGCAGCAAAGTGGTGAATAGGAGACGGCTTTTCTTCGGGGGAAACACCATATATTTT. Translation: CASSKVVNRRRLFFGGNTIYF.

This sequence joins TRBV27 and TRBJ2-1, with TRBD2 matching 11 bases. The CDR3 length is 15 residues. Looked up from germline, CDR1 is MNHEY and CDR2 is SMNVEV (reference sequence). V lost 9 bases, J lost 4 bases, and 8 bases stayed unmatched. CDR3 DNA sequence: TGTGCCAGTCGTGTAGCGGGGGGGCTGTACAATGAGCAGTTCTTC. Residues: CASRVAGGLYNEQFF.

In this sample, this clonotype turned up many times. CDR3 DNA sequence: TGTGCCAGCAGTTACTCGGGACCTACGGAGACCCAGTACTTC. Its protein product is CASSYSGPTETQYF. The rearrangement joins TRBV6-2 or TRBV6-3 to TRBJ2-5; the D gene could be TRBD1 or TRBD2 (5 bases each). The V end lost 0 bases, the J end lost 5 bases, and 10 bases lay between the germline ends. There are 14 residues in the CDR3. The V gene's germline CDR1 is MNHEY and CDR2 SVGEGT.

Ten or more counts support this clonotype. The chain combines TRBV3-1 with TRBJ2-5, with D hard to call. This CDR3 is built from 14 residues. Germline V gene sequence: CDR1 LGHDT, CDR2 YNNKEL (reference sequence). With 5 bases removed from V and 1 base from J, the gap between germline ends came to 11 bases. As DNA, the CDR3 is TGTGCCAGCAGCTTCTGGCACCGCCAAGAGACCCAGTACTTC. Amino acids: CASSFWHRQETQYF.

There are many counts of this clonotype. This chain links TRBV6-5 with TRBJ2-7, with 7 positions matching TRBD2. CDR1 is MNHEY, CDR2 SVGAGI, per germline. J was trimmed by 7 bases and V by 0 bases; bases with no gene match: 9. There are 15 residues in the CDR3. The CDR3 nucleotides are TGTGCCAGCAGTTACTCCACGTTTGAGGGAGGGGAGCAGTACTTC. This translates into CASSYSTFEGGEQYF.

The CDR3 is CATSSRLTDTQYF. Written as DNA, the CDR3 is TGTGCCACCAGTTCTCGCCTCACAGATACGCAGTATTTT. The chain has TRBV24-1 and TRBJ2-3; no clear D. The CDR3 extends over 13 amino acids. Germline V gives CDR1 KGHDR, CDR2 SFDVKD. Trimming removed 6 bases at V and 2 bases at J, with 8 bases between.

J is TRBJ2-7 and V is TRBV3-1, with D possibly matching TRBD2 (6 bases). The CDR3 totals 15 residues. The V gene's germline CDR1 is LGHDT and CDR2 YNNKEL (reference sequence). V lost 0 bases and J lost 6, with 15 bases in between. CDR3 amino acids: CASSQELADFGEQYF. The CDR3 DNA sequence: TGTGCCAGCAGCCAAGAACTAGCCGATTTTGGCGAGCAGTACTTC.

This clonotype was detected only a few times. The V call is TRBV18, the J call TRBJ1-1; TRBD1 might be the D (6 bases). The CDR3 extends over 14 amino acids. V shed 3 bases and J shed 4 bases, with 12 bases lying between them. In germline, CDR1 is KGHSH, CDR2 LQKENI. In DNA, the CDR3 is TGTGCCAGCTCACCCCGACAGGAAGGCACTGAAGCTTTCTTT. Its translation is CASSPRQEGTEAFF.

Ten or more counts support this clonotype. The chain links TRBV12-3 or TRBV12-4 to TRBJ2-4, with 7 bases identical to TRBD1. The CDR3 is made up of 14 amino acids. With V trimmed by 7 bases and J by 1 base, 4 bases remained unmatched. The CDR3 sequence: CASTLTGAKNIQYF. The DNA for the CDR3 is TGTGCCAGCACCTTGACAGGGGCCAAAAACATTCAGTACTTC.

The V call is TRBV21-1, the J call TRBJ1-2. TRBV21-1 is given as a pseudogene. CDR3 size: 18 residues. The CDR3 loop reads CASSKVRFISGSDYGYTF. The CDR3 region has the DNA TGTGCCAGCAGCAAAGTGCGCTTTATATCGGGCAGTGACTATGGCTACACCTTC.

Many counts were recorded for this clonotype. This chain connects TRBV12-3 or TRBV12-4 to TRBJ2-6; 7 nucleotides align to TRBD2. Trimming took 6 bases from V and 1 from J; bases not matched to a gene: 0. The CDR3 is made up of 14 amino acids. CDR3 coding DNA: TGTGCCAGCAGGCGGGGGTCTGGGGCCAACGTCCTGACTTTC. Its protein is CASRRGSGANVLTF.

Ten or more counts support this clonotype. The rearrangement links TRBV7-9 to TRBJ2-1, with 8 nucleotides matching TRBD2. The CDR3 consists of 16 residues. V dropped 5 bases and J dropped 5; count of bases not matched to a gene: 11. The germline CDR1 and CDR2 sequences are SEHNR and FQNEAQ (reference sequence). CDR3 nucleotides: TGTGCCAGCAGCCGCCGATCGGGCGGGGGGCACAATGAGCAGTTCTTC. Translated, it gives CASSRRSGGGHNEQFF. Based on the CDR3 plus reference TRBV7-9 and TRBJ2-1, the full variable domain is DTGVSQNPRHKITKRGQNVTFRCDPISEHNRLYWYRQTLGQGPEFLTYFQNEAQLEKSRLLSDRFSAERPKGSFSTLEIQRTEQGDSAMYLCASSRRSGGGHNEQFFGPGTRLTVL.

This clonotype was detected many times. This rearrangement joins TRBV11-1 to TRBJ1-6; no clear D gene. V lost 11 bases, J lost 10 bases, and 18 bases lay in between. Germline V gives CDR1 SGHAT, CDR2 FQDESV (reference sequence). The CDR3 is made up of 13 amino acids. CDR3: CAGLEKTRSPLHF. CDR3 sequence (DNA): TGTGCCGGCCTGGAGAAGACTCGATCACCCCTCCACTTT.

The J gene is TRBJ2-1, the V gene TRBV19; 8 bases are shared with TRBD1. Trimming removed 2 bases from V and 8 bases from J; junction bases left unmatched: 8. This CDR3 has 15 residues. Germline-derived CDR1 and CDR2 are LNHDA and SQIVND (reference sequence). The CDR3 region is CASSIRVRGRDEQFF. The CDR3 DNA is TGTGCCAGTAGTATACGCGTCAGGGGGCGGGATGAGCAGTTCTTC.

This clonotype was counted only a few times. The V gene is TRBV7-6, the J gene TRBJ1-4; D gene unclear. The CDR3 is 12 residues long. V lost 8 bases and J lost 4, with 8 bases in between. Germline CDR1 reads SGHVS; CDR2 reads FNYEAQ. In nucleotides, the CDR3 is TGTGCCAGCGGAGATAATAATGAAAAACTGTTTTTT. Its protein product is CASGDNNEKLFF.

This clonotype was picked up many times. The chain couples TRBV21-1 to TRBJ2-3; the tabulated D call, TRBD1, remains unverified against the DNA. TRBV21-1 is labeled a pseudogene. This CDR3 is 15 amino acids long. The CDR3, as DNA: TGTGCCAGCAGCAGAGGGACCGAGAGCACAGATACGCAGTATTTT. Its protein is CASSRGTESTDTQYF.